The 18 T cell receptor beta chains reported below all come from one sample, sequenced in a study of blood T cell repertoires in COVID-19. Libraries were prepared by immunoSEQ multiplex PCR; TCRdb keeps only in-frame clonotypes and omits some of them. The table has about 180,000 clones, approximately 90% seen once; the top ten hold more than 1.5%. The specimen was peripheral blood. These receptor sequences come from a woman in her 50s with acute or convalescent COVID-19.

The chain employs TRBV11-2 and TRBJ1-4; D is unclear. Trimming pared 5 bases from V and 6 bases from J, leaving 25 bases between. Germline V gene sequence: CDR1 SGHAT, CDR2 FQNNGV. The CDR3 totals 18 residues. The CDR3 coding sequence is TGTGCCAGCAGCGATAGAGACTATGTGGGGAGGGCATATGAAAAACTGTTTTTT. Its protein is CASSDRDYVGRAYEKLFF.

V gene TRBV7-9 combines with J gene TRBJ2-3, with TRBD2 matching over 8 bases. The CDR3 is 17 amino acids. J lost 4 bases, V lost 1 base, and 10 bases had no gene match. CDR1 and CDR2 (germline): SEHNR, FQNEAQ (reference sequence). CDR3 sequence reads: CASSLGGRTASPDTQYF. The CDR3 nucleotides are TGTGCCAGCAGCTTAGGCGGGAGGACTGCTAGCCCAGATACGCAGTATTTT. Variable domain in full (rest from reference TRBV7-9 and TRBJ2-3): DTGVSQNPRHKITKRGQNVTFRCDPISEHNRLYWYRQTLGQGPEFLTYFQNEAQLEKSRLLSDRFSAERPKGSFSTLEIQRTEQGDSAMYLCASSLGGRTASPDTQYFGPGTRLTVL.

The chain joins TRBV7-6 to TRBJ2-7; D call uncertain. The germline CDR1 and CDR2 sequences are SGHVS and FNYEAQ. V was trimmed by 4 bases and J by 7 bases, leaving 14 bases between them. The CDR3 sequence is 13 residues long. The CDR3 region is CASSSDKSWEQYF. The CDR3 bases are TGTGCCAGCAGCTCCGACAAATCGTGGGAGCAGTACTTC.

The chain is built from TRBV15 and TRBJ2-2, with D tentatively TRBD1 (5 bases). The CDR3 runs 16 residues. Germline V lookup: CDR1 LNHNV, CDR2 YYDKDF (reference sequence). V lost 1 base to trimming and J lost 0 bases, with 9 bases between them. The chain's CDR3 is CATSRGGVSNTGELFF. DNA for the CDR3: TGTGCCACCAGCAGAGGGGGCGTATCGAACACCGGGGAGCTGTTTTTT.

V and J are TRBV6-5 and TRBJ1-5; no firm D call. The CDR3 runs to 16 residues. Germline V gene sequence: CDR1 MNHEY, CDR2 SVGAGI. Trimming stripped 4 bases from V and 0 bases from J, with 13 bases between. CDR3 in DNA: TGTGCCAGCAGTTCCGCGGGTGACTATAGCAATCAGCCCCAGCATTTT. This translates into CASSSAGDYSNQPQHF.

This sequence joins TRBV20-1 and TRBJ1-1, with no clear D. Germline V gene lookup returns CDR1 DFQATT and CDR2 SNEGSKA (reference sequence). This CDR3 region has 12 residues. Trimming stripped 3 bases from V and 4 bases from J, with 9 bases between. The CDR3 sequence is CSASVQATEAFF. CDR3 in DNA: TGCAGTGCTAGTGTCCAGGCCACTGAAGCTTTCTTT.

This chain connects TRBV5-1 to TRBJ2-1, with 7 bases that match TRBD1. Germline assignment: CDR1 SGHRS and CDR2 YFSETQ. This CDR3 has 16 residues. The V gene end was trimmed by 4 bases and the J gene end by 1 base; junction bases not matched to a gene: 8. CDR3 bases: TGCGCCAGCAGCATTTTACAGGGGACGTCCTACAATGAGCAGTTCTTC. Translated, it gives CASSILQGTSYNEQFF.

V and J are TRBV19 and TRBJ2-3; 11 positions match TRBD1. The CDR3 contains 15 residues. CDR1 and CDR2 from the germline V gene are LNHDA and SQIVND (reference sequence). Unmatched junction bases numbered 2, after V lost 5 bases and J lost 1 base. The CDR3 is CASSGGQGGTDTQYF. The CDR3 bases are TGTGCCAGTAGTGGGGGACAGGGGGGCACAGATACGCAGTATTTT.

This chain joins TRBV24-1 and TRBJ1-1, with 7 bases aligning to TRBD1. CDR1 and CDR2 from the germline V gene are KGHDR and SFDVKD. The CDR3 sequence is 15 residues long. After removal of 5 bases from V and 1 base from J, the junction contained 6 bases not matched to a gene. The CDR3 DNA sequence: TGTGCCACCAGTGGCTCAGGGGGACCGAACACTGAAGCTTTCTTT. This codes for CATSGSGGPNTEAFF.

The V gene is TRBV19, the J gene TRBJ2-5; the D gene is possibly TRBD1 (6 bases). Germline CDR1 LNHDA, CDR2 SQIVND (reference sequence). The CDR3 is 14 residues long. Trimming removed 1 base from V and 5 bases from J, with 11 bases in between. Written as DNA, the CDR3 is TGTGCCAGTAGTATAGGGGGGCTCGGGGAGACCCAGTACTTC. The encoded protein is CASSIGGLGETQYF.

The chain is built from TRBV5-5 and TRBJ1-5; D gene uncertain. Trimming took off 2 bases at V and 3 bases at J, with 12 bases between the two ends. Germline CDR1 SGHKS, CDR2 YYEKEE (reference sequence). The CDR3 runs to 15 residues. This chain's CDR3 is CASSFTSRFNQPQHF. The CDR3, as DNA: TGTGCCAGCAGCTTTACGTCCAGGTTCAATCAGCCCCAGCATTTT.

The rearrangement uses TRBV6-1 and TRBJ2-3; D gene unclear. This CDR3 region has 13 residues. Germline CDR1 and CDR2: MNHNS and SASEGT. Between the trimmed V and J ends, which lost 1 base and 5 bases, there was a span of 7 bases. CDR3 residues: CASSEGQLDTQYF. For the CDR3, the DNA is TGTGCCAGCAGTGAAGGTCAACTAGATACGCAGTATTTT.

The chain couples TRBV10-3 to TRBJ1-5, with D maybe TRBD1 (5 bases). Germline V gene lookup returns CDR1 ENHRY and CDR2 SYGVKD. V dropped 2 bases and J dropped 8 bases, with 13 bases sitting between them. This CDR3 is built from 14 residues. The CDR3 DNA is TGTGCCATCAGTGAGGCGGGGGGAGAAGAGCCCCAGCATTTT. It is translated as CAISEAGGEEPQHF.

This clone is a singleton in its sample. V usage is TRBV15 and J usage is TRBJ2-7, with TRBD2 matching 7 bases. The CDR3 consists of 14 residues. Germline V gene sequence: CDR1 LNHNV, CDR2 YYDKDF (reference sequence). Germline trimming cut 0 bases from V and 2 bases from J; bases unmatched to any gene: 1. The CDR3 loop reads CATSRDGRAYEQYF. The DNA for the CDR3 is TGTGCCACCAGCAGAGATGGGAGGGCCTACGAGCAGTACTTC.

The genes are TRBV7-3 and TRBJ2-7; 8 bases match TRBD1. The CDR3 spans 14 residues. V lost 5 bases, J lost 6 bases, and 9 bases stayed unmatched. Per the germline V gene, CDR1 is SGHTA and CDR2 is FQGTGA. The CDR3 nucleotides are TGTGCCAGCAGCCCGGACAGGGAAAACTCCGAGCAGTACTTC. It translates to CASSPDRENSEQYF.

The genes are TRBV20-1 and TRBJ1-2; possibly TRBD1 for D (6 bases). The CDR3 runs 14 residues. The V and J ends lost 3 bases and 7 bases respectively, with 18 bases between them. The V gene's germline CDR1 is DFQATT and CDR2 SNEGSKA (reference sequence). DNA for the CDR3: TGCAGTGCTAGTGGAGGGACATTCAGAGGTGGCTACACCTTC. Protein product: CSASGGTFRGGYTF.

The chain combines TRBV7-8 with TRBJ2-7, with D uncertain. With 1 base removed from V and 3 bases from J, the gap between germline ends came to 10 bases. The CDR3 is made up of 14 amino acids. The V gene's germline CDR1 is SGHVS and CDR2 FQNEAQ. CDR3 amino acids: CASSLDWQIYEQYF. The CDR3 region has the DNA TGTGCCAGCAGCTTAGATTGGCAGATCTACGAGCAGTACTTC.

CDR3 nucleotides: TGCAGCGTTGGTAGCGGGAGGCACACAGATACGCAGTATTTT. Amino acids: CSVGSGRHTDTQYF. The chain is built from TRBV29-1 and TRBJ2-3, with TRBD2 matching 10 bases. The CDR3 length is 14 residues. The V gene end was trimmed by 4 bases and the J gene end by 2 bases; junction bases not matched to a gene: 3. The germline gives CDR1 SQVTM, CDR2 ANQGSEA.